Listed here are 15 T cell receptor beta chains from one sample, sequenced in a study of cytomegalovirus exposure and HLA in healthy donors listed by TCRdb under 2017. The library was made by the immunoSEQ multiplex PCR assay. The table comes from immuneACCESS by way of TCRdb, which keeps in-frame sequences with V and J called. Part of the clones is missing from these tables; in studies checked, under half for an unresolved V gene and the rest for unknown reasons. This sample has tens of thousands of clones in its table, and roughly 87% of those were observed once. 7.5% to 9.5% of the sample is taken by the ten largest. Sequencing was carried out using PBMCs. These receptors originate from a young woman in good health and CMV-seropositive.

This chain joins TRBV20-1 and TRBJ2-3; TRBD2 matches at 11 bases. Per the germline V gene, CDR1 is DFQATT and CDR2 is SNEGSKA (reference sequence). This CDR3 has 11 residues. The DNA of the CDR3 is TGCAGCCGTAGAGAGGGACTAGCGGAGTATTTT. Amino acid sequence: CSRREGLAEYF.

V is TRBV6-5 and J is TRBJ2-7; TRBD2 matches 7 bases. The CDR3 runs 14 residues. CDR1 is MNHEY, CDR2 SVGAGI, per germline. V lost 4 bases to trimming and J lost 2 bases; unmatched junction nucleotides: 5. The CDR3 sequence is CASSWSSGPYEQYF. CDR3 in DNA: TGTGCCAGCAGTTGGTCTAGCGGACCCTACGAGCAGTACTTC.

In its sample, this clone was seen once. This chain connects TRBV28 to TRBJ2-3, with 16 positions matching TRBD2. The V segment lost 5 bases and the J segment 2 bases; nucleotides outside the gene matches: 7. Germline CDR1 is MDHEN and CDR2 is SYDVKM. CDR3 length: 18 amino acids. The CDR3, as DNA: TGTGCCAGCAGTACCGGGACTAGCGGGGGGGCCAACACAGATACGCAGTATTTT. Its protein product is CASSTGTSGGANTDTQYF.

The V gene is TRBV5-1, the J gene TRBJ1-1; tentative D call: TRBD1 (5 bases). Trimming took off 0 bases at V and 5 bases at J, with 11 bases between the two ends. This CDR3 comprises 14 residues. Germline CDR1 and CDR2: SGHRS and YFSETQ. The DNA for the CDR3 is TGCGCCAGCAGCTTGGGCCAGGGAGGGACTGAAGCTTTCTTT. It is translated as CASSLGQGGTEAFF.

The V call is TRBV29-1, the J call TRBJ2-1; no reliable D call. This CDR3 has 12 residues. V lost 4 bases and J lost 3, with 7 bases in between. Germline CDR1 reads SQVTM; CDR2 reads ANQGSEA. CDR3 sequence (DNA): TGCAGCGTTGGAGACAACTACAATGAGCAGTTCTTC. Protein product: CSVGDNYNEQFF.

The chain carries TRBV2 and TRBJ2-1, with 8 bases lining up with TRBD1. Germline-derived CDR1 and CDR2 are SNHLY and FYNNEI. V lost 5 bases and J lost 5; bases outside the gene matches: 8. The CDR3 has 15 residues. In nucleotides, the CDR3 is TGTGCCAGCAGTTACATAGGGACAGGACACAATGAGCAGTTCTTC. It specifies CASSYIGTGHNEQFF.

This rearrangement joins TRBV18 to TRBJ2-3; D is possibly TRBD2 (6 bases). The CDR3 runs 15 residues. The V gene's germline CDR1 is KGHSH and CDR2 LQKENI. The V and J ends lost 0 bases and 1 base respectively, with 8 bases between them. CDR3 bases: TGTGCCAGCTCACCACCGCGGAGGGGCACAGATACGCAGTATTTT. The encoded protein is CASSPPRRGTDTQYF.

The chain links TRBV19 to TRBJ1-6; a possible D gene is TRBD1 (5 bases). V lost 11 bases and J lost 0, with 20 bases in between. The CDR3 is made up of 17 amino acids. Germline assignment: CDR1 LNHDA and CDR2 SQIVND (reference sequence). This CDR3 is CACKAGPSSSYNSPLHF. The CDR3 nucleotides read TGTGCCTGTAAGGCAGGGCCGTCGAGCTCCTATAATTCACCCCTCCACTTT.

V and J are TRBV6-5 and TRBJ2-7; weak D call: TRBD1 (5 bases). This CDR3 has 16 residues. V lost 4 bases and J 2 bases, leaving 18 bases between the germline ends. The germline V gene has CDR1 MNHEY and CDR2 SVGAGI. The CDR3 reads CASSSTGTQLTYEQYF. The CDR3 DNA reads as TGTGCCAGCAGTTCCACAGGTACACAATTGACCTACGAGCAGTACTTC.

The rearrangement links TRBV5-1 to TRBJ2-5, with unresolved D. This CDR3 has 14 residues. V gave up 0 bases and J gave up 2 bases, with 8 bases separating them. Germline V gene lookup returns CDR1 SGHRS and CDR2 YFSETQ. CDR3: CASSLAGLQETQYF. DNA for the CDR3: TGCGCCAGCAGCTTGGCAGGCCTACAAGAGACCCAGTACTTC.

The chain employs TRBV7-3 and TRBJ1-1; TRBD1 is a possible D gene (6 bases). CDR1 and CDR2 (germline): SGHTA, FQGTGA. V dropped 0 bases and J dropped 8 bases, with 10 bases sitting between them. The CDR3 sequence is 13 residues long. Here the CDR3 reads CASSLTSTGEAFF. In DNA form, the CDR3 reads TGTGCCAGCAGCTTAACGTCGACAGGCGAAGCTTTCTTT.

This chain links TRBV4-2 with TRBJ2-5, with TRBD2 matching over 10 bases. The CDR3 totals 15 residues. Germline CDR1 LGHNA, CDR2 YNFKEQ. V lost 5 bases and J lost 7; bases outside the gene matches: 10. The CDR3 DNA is TGTGCCAGCAGCACCTCTAGCGGGGGAGTGGGGACCCAGTACTTC. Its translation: CASSTSSGGVGTQYF.

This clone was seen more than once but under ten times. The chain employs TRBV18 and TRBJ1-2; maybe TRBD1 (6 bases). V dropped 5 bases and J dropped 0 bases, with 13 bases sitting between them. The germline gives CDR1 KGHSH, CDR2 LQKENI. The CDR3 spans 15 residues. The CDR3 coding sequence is TGTGCCAGCTCAGAACAGGGAAGAGCTAACTATGGCTACACCTTC. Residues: CASSEQGRANYGYTF.

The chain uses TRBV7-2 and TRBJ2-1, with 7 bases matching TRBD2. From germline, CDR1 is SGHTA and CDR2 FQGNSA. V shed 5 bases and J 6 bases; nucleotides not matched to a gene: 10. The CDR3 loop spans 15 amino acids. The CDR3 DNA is TGTGCCAGCAGCCTTCCATTGACTAGCAGCAATGAGCAGTTCTTC. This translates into CASSLPLTSSNEQFF.

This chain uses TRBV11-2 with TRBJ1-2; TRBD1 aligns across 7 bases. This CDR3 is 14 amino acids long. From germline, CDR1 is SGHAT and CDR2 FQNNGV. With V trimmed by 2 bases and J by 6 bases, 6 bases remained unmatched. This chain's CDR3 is CASSLLQGKDGYTF. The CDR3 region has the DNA TGTGCCAGCAGCTTATTACAGGGGAAGGATGGCTACACCTTC.